This T cell receptor (beta chain) emerged from a study of spatial heterogeneity in lung cancer. In TCRdb, the 5' RACE reads were re-called with MiXCR into one record per CDR3 protein. The sample holds over 45,000 distinct CDR3 sequences, 10% to 15% seen once. The germline V gene has CDR1 MNHEY and CDR2 SVGAGI. The V gene lost 0 bases and the J gene lost 5 bases, with 10 bases spanning the gap. The CDR3 has 14 amino acids. This sample's time point: blood at routine non-recurrence follow-up after resection. Frozen PBMC, nontumor lung or tumor provided whole RNA, which was sequenced unsorted. This clonotype was detected many times.

Sample: PBMCs, taken at follow-up. This sequence originates from a male donor with early-stage non-small cell lung cancer. The chain joins TRBV6-5 to TRBJ2-5; TRBD2 is a possible D gene (6 bases). CDR3 nucleotides: TGTGCCAGCAGTTACTCTGAAGGGAGGGAGACCCAGTACTTC. Translated: CASSYSEGRETQYF.